The 21 T cell receptor beta chains reported below all come from one sample, sequenced in a study of vaccination and CD4 T cells after COVID-19. Treatment indicated: approximately 9-day PBMC culture with coronavirus spike peptide pools or control peptides (ViraFEST assay). Their antigen targets remain unknown. Sequence data for DNA of cultured CD4+ T cells were generated by the Oncomine TCR Beta short-read assay. TCRdb fed the PCR reads into MiXCR, producing one record per CDR3 protein. In the table there are around 15,000 distinct CDR3 sequences, under 65% of which are singletons. Sample: CD4+ T cells from blood, cultured in vitro. All receptors come from a human donor who had recovered from COVID-19.

This clonotype appeared a few times. The V call is TRBV9, the J call TRBJ1-2, with D unclear. Germline loops: CDR1 SGDLS, CDR2 YYNGEE. Trimming took 0 bases from V and 2 from J, leaving 5 bases between them. The CDR3 spans 13 residues. The CDR3 nucleotides read TGTGCCAGCAGCGTAGGAGGGAACTATGGCTACACCTTC. Its translation: CASSVGGNYGYTF.

The chain joins TRBV19 to TRBJ1-1; no definite D call. Per the germline V gene, CDR1 is LNHDA and CDR2 is SQIVND (reference sequence). The germline V and J ends were trimmed by 8 bases and 1 base, with 11 bases remaining between them. The CDR3 has 13 residues. CDR3 bases: TGTGCCAGTTCCAGCAGACCGAACACTGAAGCTTTCTTT. Its protein is CASSSRPNTEAFF.

The chain links TRBV12-3 or TRBV12-4 to TRBJ2-3; 12 nucleotides match TRBD2. V shed 4 bases and J 5 bases; nucleotides not matched to a gene: 7. The CDR3 consists of 16 residues. CDR3 sequence (DNA): TGTGCCAGCAGTTCCCGACTAGCGGGAGTTATAGATACGCAGTATTTT. It is translated as CASSSRLAGVIDTQYF.

The chain recombines TRBV6-5 with TRBJ1-6, with 7 bases lining up with TRBD1. Germline V gene lookup returns CDR1 MNHEY and CDR2 SVGAGI. This CDR3 contains 16 residues. The junction had 9 bases not matched to a gene; V was cut back by 0 bases and J by 10 bases. CDR3 in DNA: TGTGCCAGCAGTTACTCGGGGACAGAGGGAGAGTCACCCCTCCACTTT. This translates into CASSYSGTEGESPLHF.

V is TRBV7-9 and J is TRBJ1-3; 7 nucleotides match TRBD1. Trimming took 5 bases from V and 2 from J; bases not matched to a gene: 12. The CDR3 is 17 amino acids. Germline V gene sequence: CDR1 SEHNR, CDR2 FQNEAQ (reference sequence). The CDR3 loop reads CASSDRLYRGAGNTIYF. CDR3 nucleotides: TGTGCCAGCAGCGACAGACTTTACAGGGGCGCTGGAAACACCATATATTTT.

The CDR3 is CASSWGGVDQPQHF. CDR3 in DNA: TGCGCCAGCAGCTGGGGAGGGGTAGATCAGCCCCAGCATTTT. The chain carries TRBV5-1 and TRBJ1-5, with D possibly matching TRBD1 (5 bases). Per the germline V gene, CDR1 is SGHRS and CDR2 is YFSETQ. V was shortened by 3 bases and J by 5 bases, with 12 bases between the two germline ends. The CDR3 covers 14 residues.

The chain has TRBV30 and TRBJ1-1; D perhaps matches TRBD1 (6 bases). The CDR3 length is 13 residues. Deletions cut 2 bases from V and 0 bases from J, with 7 bases between. The V gene's germline CDR1 is GTSNPN and CDR2 SVGIG (reference sequence). CDR3 bases: TGTGCCTGGAGTAGGGGGATGAACACTGAAGCTTTCTTT. It yields the protein CAWSRGMNTEAFF.

The chain recombines TRBV5-3 with TRBJ1-4; a weak D match, TRBD1 (5 bases). TRBV5-3 is known as an ORF, though its function is uncertain. V lost 3 bases, J lost 5 bases, and 11 bases lay in between. The CDR3 loop spans 14 amino acids. The CDR3 DNA is TGTGCCAGAAGCTCGGGGGGACGCAATGAAAAACTGTTTTTT. Translation gives CARSSGGRNEKLFF.

This clonotype was counted a single time. The chain employs TRBV27 and TRBJ2-2, with D perhaps matching TRBD1 (6 bases). Per the germline V gene, CDR1 is MNHEY and CDR2 is SMNVEV (reference sequence). Between the trimmed V and J ends, which lost 5 bases and 1 base, there was a span of 8 bases. The CDR3 extends over 14 amino acids. CDR3 protein: CASSVTGNTGELFF. CDR3 bases: TGTGCCAGCAGTGTGACAGGGAACACCGGGGAGCTGTTTTTT.

The chain joins TRBV27 to TRBJ2-5; 11 bases line up with TRBD2. Germline V CDR1 and CDR2: MNHEY, SMNVEV (reference sequence). The CDR3 runs to 22 residues. Trimming removed 0 bases from V and 1 base from J; junction bases left unmatched: 19. CDR3 loop: CASSLSGLEGLAGGSGQETQYF. Here the CDR3 DNA reads TGTGCCAGCAGTTTATCTGGATTGGAGGGGCTAGCGGGAGGATCGGGCCAAGAGACCCAGTACTTC.

The V call is TRBV7-3, the J call TRBJ1-5, with TRBD1 matching 7 bases. From germline, CDR1 is SGHTA and CDR2 FQGTGA. This CDR3 region has 13 residues. With 5 bases clipped from V and 9 bases from J, the junction kept 7 bases outside the gene matches. CDR3 residues: CASSQGGQMPQHF. The CDR3 nucleotides are TGTGCCAGCAGCCAGGGGGGTCAGATGCCCCAGCATTTT.

This clonotype has a handful of counts. The chain couples TRBV30 to TRBJ1-2; 8 nucleotides line up with TRBD1. Germline CDR1 and CDR2: GTSNPN and SVGIG (reference sequence). V was clipped by 1 base and J by 4 bases; unmatched bases: 8. The CDR3 runs to 15 residues. The CDR3, as DNA: TGTGCCTGGAGTGCTGGGTGGGACAGGCCCTATGGCTACACCTTC. Encoded protein: CAWSAGWDRPYGYTF.

The chain employs TRBV6-4 and TRBJ1-6; possibly TRBD1 for D (5 bases). The germline CDR1 and CDR2 sequences are MRHNA and SNTAGT. This CDR3 is built from 16 residues. V was cut by 6 bases and J by 9 bases, with 21 bases left in between. CDR3 in amino acids: CASSQTSVGGFSPLHF. DNA of the CDR3: TGTGCCAGCAGCCAAACCTCAGTGGGGGGATTTTCACCCCTCCACTTT.

The chain employs TRBV24-1 and TRBJ2-3; TRBD1 is a possible D gene (5 bases). CDR1 and CDR2 from the germline V gene are KGHDR and SFDVKD. The CDR3 is 14 amino acids. Trimming stripped 6 bases from V and 7 bases from J, with 16 bases between. The CDR3 region is CATSQTAVGHTQYF. The CDR3 bases are TGTGCCACCAGTCAGACTGCGGTGGGGCATACGCAGTATTTT.

J is TRBJ1-1 and V is TRBV2; 8 bases are a match to TRBD1. With 1 base clipped from V and 10 bases from J, the junction kept 8 bases outside the gene matches. The CDR3 sequence is 14 residues long. Germline loops: CDR1 SNHLY, CDR2 FYNNEI. The CDR3 nucleotides are TGTGCCAGCAGTGAAGGCCCCAGGGGGCGGAGAGCTTTCTTT. The encoded protein is CASSEGPRGRRAFF.

This rearrangement joins TRBV24-1 to TRBJ2-3; D is undetermined. The CDR3 totals 13 residues. The V gene lost 2 bases and the J gene lost 0 bases, with 2 bases spanning the gap. From germline, CDR1 is KGHDR and CDR2 SFDVKD. DNA of the CDR3: TGTGCCACCAGTGATTCTAGCACAGATACGCAGTATTTT. Residues: CATSDSSTDTQYF.

The chain couples TRBV4-1 to TRBJ2-7; D call uncertain. Germline V gene lookup returns CDR1 MGHRA and CDR2 YSYEKL. The CDR3 runs to 15 residues. The V end lost 4 bases, the J end lost 0 bases, and 13 bases lay between the germline ends. The CDR3 region is CASSRDTSGSYEQYF. In DNA form, the CDR3 reads TGCGCCAGCAGCCGAGATACATCGGGCTCCTACGAGCAGTACTTC.

This clonotype was seen more than once but under ten times. V is TRBV7-2 and J is TRBJ1-2, with TRBD1 identical over 10 bases. Trimming removed 1 base from V and 4 bases from J; junction bases left unmatched: 0. This CDR3 contains 14 residues. Germline V lookup: CDR1 SGHTA, CDR2 FQGNSA. CDR3 amino acids: CASSLGTGGYGYTF. The DNA of the CDR3 is TGTGCCAGCAGCTTAGGGACAGGGGGCTATGGCTACACCTTC.

This chain joins TRBV30 and TRBJ2-5; no definite D call. The germline V and J ends were trimmed by 0 bases and 1 base, with 9 bases remaining between them. The CDR3 loop spans 14 amino acids. Per the germline V gene, CDR1 is GTSNPN and CDR2 is SVGIG (reference sequence). The CDR3 DNA follows: TGTGCCTGGAGTGTATCCGGCACCCAAGAGACCCAGTACTTC. It translates to CAWSVSGTQETQYF.

This sequence joins TRBV11-3 and TRBJ1-2; 12 nucleotides agree with TRBD1. V lost 7 bases, J lost 8 bases, and 5 bases stayed unmatched. Per germline, CDR1 SGHNT and CDR2 YENEEA. This CDR3 has 13 amino acids. The CDR3 nucleotides read TGTGCCAGCACGGGGACAGGGGGCGCGGGCTACACCTTC. Amino acid sequence: CASTGTGGAGYTF.

In this sample, this clonotype turned up a few times. The chain uses TRBV23-1 and TRBJ2-7; tentative D call: TRBD1 (5 bases). TRBV23-1 is reported as an ORF; its role is uncertain. V gave up 3 bases and J gave up 2 bases, with 17 bases separating them. This CDR3 comprises 16 residues. For the CDR3, the DNA is TGCGCCAGCAGTCACCCCTCAAGACAGACCACCTACGAGCAGTACTTC. Its protein product is CASSHPSRQTTYEQYF.